One sample yielded the 17 T cell receptor beta chains listed below, sequenced in a study of technical replicates of blood from a few donors. Clones were sequenced by immunoSEQ multiplex PCR, and TCRdb holds only the in-frame ones, with some missing. The sample carries over 50,000 clones, around 87% recorded once. What was sequenced was PBMCs. The receptors shown here come from a human donor in good health. Some clones in this sample may be carry-over from other donors' samples.

The chain recombines TRBV21-1 with TRBJ2-2; the table calls TRBD1, which could not be checked here. TRBV21-1 is a pseudogene. CDR3 length equals 16 residues. Here the CDR3 reads CASSHGQGPNTGELFF. The CDR3 DNA sequence: TGTGCCAGCAGCCACGGACAGGGGCCCAACACCGGGGAGCTGTTTTTT.

This chain links TRBV6-5 with TRBJ2-7; the D gene is possibly TRBD2 (5 bases). The V end was cut by 0 bases, the J end by 3 bases, with 15 bases between. The CDR3 covers 16 residues. Germline CDR1 MNHEY, CDR2 SVGAGI. The CDR3 sequence: CASSYSRRRGDYEQYF. The CDR3 coding sequence is TGTGCCAGCAGTTACTCGCGGCGCCGGGGAGACTACGAGCAGTACTTC.

Only one count was recorded for this clone. The chain recombines TRBV4-1 with TRBJ1-2; perhaps TRBD1 as D (6 bases). The CDR3 sequence is 13 residues long. V was trimmed by 4 bases and J by 6 bases, leaving 12 bases between them. Per germline, CDR1 MGHRA and CDR2 YSYEKL. The CDR3 sequence is CASSRDTVDGYTF. The CDR3 nucleotides read TGCGCCAGCAGCCGGGACACCGTCGATGGCTACACCTTC.

V and J are TRBV7-3 and TRBJ1-1; TRBD1 matches at 7 bases. This CDR3 comprises 17 residues. The V and J ends lost 5 bases and 0 bases, in that order; junction bases with no gene match: 12. The germline CDR1 and CDR2 sequences are SGHTA and FQGTGA. CDR3 region: CASSLQGSRLVNTEAFF. The CDR3 nucleotides are TGTGCCAGCAGCCTACAGGGGTCCCGTCTGGTGAACACTGAAGCTTTCTTT.

In nucleotides, the CDR3 is TGTGCCAGCAGCCAGATAGCGGGAGGGCCGAGGGAGACCCAGTACTTC. This sequence encodes CASSQIAGGPRETQYF. The chain has TRBV7-8 and TRBJ2-5, with 11 bases identical to TRBD2. CDR1 and CDR2 (germline): SGHVS, FQNEAQ. The CDR3 sequence is 16 residues long. The V gene end was trimmed by 5 bases and the J gene end by 5 bases; junction bases not matched to a gene: 10.

This chain joins TRBV10-3 and TRBJ1-5; D is ambiguous. V was cut by 0 bases and J by 4 bases, with 7 bases left in between. CDR1 and CDR2 from the germline V gene are ENHRY and SYGVKD. This CDR3 contains 14 residues. CDR3 coding DNA: TGTGCCATCAGTGAGTCTGCAGGAAATCAGCCCCAGCATTTT. Its translation is CAISESAGNQPQHF.

V usage is TRBV7-3 and J usage is TRBJ2-6; D is undetermined. V lost 2 bases and J lost 0, with 5 bases in between. Per the germline V gene, CDR1 is SGHTA and CDR2 is FQGTGA. This CDR3 region has 15 residues. CDR3 DNA sequence: TGTGCCAGCAGCTTATTGAGCTCTGGGGCCAACGTCCTGACTTTC. This sequence encodes CASSLLSSGANVLTF.

V usage is TRBV5-6 and J usage is TRBJ1-2, with D maybe TRBD1 (5 bases). V shed 0 bases and J shed 6 bases, with 15 bases lying between them. In germline, CDR1 is SGHDT, CDR2 YYEEEE. CDR3 length: 15 residues. The CDR3 coding sequence is TGTGCCAGCAGCTTGGTCGGGACTGATTATGATGGCTACACCTTC. Its protein product is CASSLVGTDYDGYTF.

The chain couples TRBV19 to TRBJ2-7; D gene unclear. Germline V gene lookup returns CDR1 LNHDA and CDR2 SQIVND (reference sequence). The CDR3 totals 15 residues. V was shortened by 6 bases and J by 0 bases, with 15 bases between the two germline ends. The CDR3 DNA reads as TGTGCCAGTAGCTCATCGCCAGGTCGCTCCTACGAGCAGTACTTC. As protein: CASSSSPGRSYEQYF.

This rearrangement joins TRBV4-2 to TRBJ2-7, with TRBD2 as a possible D gene (7 bases). This CDR3 comprises 16 residues. Germline V gene data show CDR1 as LGHNA and CDR2 as YNFKEQ. Trimming removed 0 bases at V and 2 bases at J, with 14 bases between. CDR3 loop: CASSQELGGAAYEQYF. CDR3 coding DNA: TGTGCCAGCAGCCAAGAACTGGGGGGGGCCGCCTACGAGCAGTACTTC.

This clone occurred a few times. The CDR3 loop reads CASSLEAFSGANVLTF. The DNA of the CDR3 is TGCGCCAGCAGCTTGGAAGCCTTCTCTGGGGCCAACGTCCTGACTTTC. The chain links TRBV5-1 to TRBJ2-6; no clear D gene. V was pared by 0 bases and J by 0 bases, with 7 bases between. The CDR3 is made up of 16 amino acids. The germline V gene encodes CDR1 SGHRS and CDR2 YFSETQ.

The chain has TRBV5-1 and TRBJ1-1, with unresolved D. V dropped 0 bases and J dropped 3 bases, with 6 bases sitting between them. The CDR3 runs 13 residues. CDR1 is SGHRS, CDR2 YFSETQ, per germline. CDR3 sequence (DNA): TGCGCCAGCAGCTTGGCCGGGGACACTGAAGCTTTCTTT. Its protein product is CASSLAGDTEAFF.

The CDR3 bases are TGTGCCAGCAGTTTTGGGCCCTCCTACGAGCAGTACTTC. Translating gives CASSFGPSYEQYF. The V call is TRBV6-5, the J call TRBJ2-7; D not certain. The V gene's germline CDR1 is MNHEY and CDR2 SVGAGI. CDR3 length: 13 amino acids. V dropped 4 bases and J dropped 0 bases, with 7 bases sitting between them.

The genes are TRBV9 and TRBJ2-3, with 8 bases that match TRBD2. Trimming took 0 bases from V and 2 from J; bases not matched to a gene: 5. The CDR3 is 16 residues long. Germline V lookup: CDR1 SGDLS, CDR2 YYNGEE. CDR3 loop: CASSVGNGRATDTQYF. CDR3 bases: TGTGCCAGCAGCGTAGGGAACGGGAGGGCCACAGATACGCAGTATTTT. Together with reference TRBV9 and TRBJ2-3, the CDR3 gives the full variable domain: DSGVTQTPKHLITATGQRVTLRCSPRSGDLSVYWYQQSLDQGLQFLIQYYNGEERAKGNILERFSAQQFPDLHSELNLSSLELGDSALYFCASSVGNGRATDTQYFGPGTRLTVL.

V and J are TRBV7-8 and TRBJ1-1; 8 bases fit TRBD1. Germline trimming cut 2 bases from V and 4 bases from J; bases unmatched to any gene: 12. Germline CDR1 and CDR2: SGHVS and FQNEAQ. The CDR3 is 17 amino acids. CDR3 protein: CASSLFLDRDLGTEAFF. CDR3 DNA sequence: TGTGCCAGCAGCTTATTTTTGGACAGGGACCTCGGCACTGAAGCTTTCTTT.

The chain links TRBV12-5 to TRBJ2-3; TRBD2 matches 9 bases. Unmatched junction bases numbered 14, after V lost 7 bases and J lost 6 bases. Germline assignment: CDR1 LGHNT and CDR2 FRNRAP. The CDR3 has 16 residues. DNA of the CDR3: TGTGCTAGTGCACCCGTAGCGGGGGCCGATTGGGATACGCAGTATTTT. Translation: CASAPVAGADWDTQYF.

V gene TRBV5-6 combines with J gene TRBJ1-1; D is possibly TRBD1 (5 bases). Germline loops: CDR1 SGHDT, CDR2 YYEEEE. This CDR3 comprises 13 residues. The V end was cut by 6 bases, the J end by 3 bases, with 12 bases between. This CDR3 is CASTERGYTEAFF. The CDR3 DNA is TGTGCCAGCACCGAGCGGGGGTACACTGAAGCTTTCTTT.